This TCR beta chain was observed in a study of shared clonotypes between healthy human individuals. Sequencing was at deep level. Assay: immunoSEQ multiplex PCR; the TCRdb copy retains only in-frame clones and omits some. Counted here are around 2.5 million clones, more than 85% occurring once; the ten biggest clones make up around 0.37%. About this clone: No antigen is known for it. Distinct nucleotide sequences in the sample also encode this CDR3.

The study's findings and limits: The diversity represented, both genetic and in exposure history, was limited by few donors. Generation probabilities of non-shared clonotypes were lower (relative to those shared by all four donors).

CD4+ cell separation produced CD45RA+ naive and CD45RA-negative memory subsets. Germline CDR1 MDHEN, CDR2 SYDVKM. The junction had 3 bases not matched to a gene; V was cut back by 6 bases and J by 4 bases. The CDR3 extends over 13 amino acids. Sequencing input: naive CD4+ T cells from PBMCs. The sample's subset: CD45RA+ positively selected. This clonotype was obtained from a man between 18 and 29 years old in good health. Some clones in this sample may be carry-over from other donors' samples. V usage is TRBV28 and J usage is TRBJ2-7; 10 nucleotides line up with TRBD1. CDR3 amino acids: CASSRTGGYEQYF. In nucleotides, the CDR3 is TGTGCCAGCAGCCGGACAGGGGGTTACGAGCAGTACTTC.